This entry describes one T cell receptor beta chain. This clonotype was seen only a few times. The antigen it recognizes is unknown. Base quality data are lacking; no much larger clone is found one base away. Taken from cysteine to phenylalanine, the CDR3 has 15 residues. Only the CDR3 DNA is retained, 45 bases long and in frame from the first base. V lost 5 bases and J lost 6 bases, and the count of bases not matched to a germline gene is 8. Taken from the germline V gene, the CDR1 and CDR2 loops are SGHVS and FQNEAQ. This entry belongs to a study of tumor-infiltrating lymphocytes in primary liver carcinoma (dated by TCRdb to about 2017). The study in broad terms: Between November 2015 and 2016, a handful of patients in China with histopathologically diagnosed primary liver carcinoma had surgical resection. Of the five patients (three men and two women, aged 30 to 69 years), four had hepatocellular carcinoma and one had combined HCC and intrahepatic cholangiocarcinoma. Across five regions of each liver tumor, along with adjacent normal tissue and blood, the study brought together TCRbeta repertoire sequencing, expression microarrays and whole-exome sequencing. Repertoires from technical replicates were highly reproducible, with mean shared-clone rates around 0.87 and correlation coefficients above 0.95. Samples yielded roughly 3.65 to 7.5 million productive TCRbeta reads; read depth did not differ significantly between tissue types. The tumors of the five patients were staged as T1-T3 N0M0, with maximum diameters ranging from about 4 to 10 cm. TCRbeta repertoire sequencing covered 35 specimens from 5 patients: 25 tumor regions, 5 adjacent noncancerous liver tissues and 5 peripheral blood samples.

A constant-region primer and ProtoScript II reverse transcriptase were used to reverse-transcribe TCRbeta-specific cDNA from around 540 ng total RNA. The TCRbeta libraries were prepared through three rounds of nested multiplex PCR following a slightly modified ARM-PCR procedure. Each of the first two PCR rounds ran for approximately 10 cycles and used multiplex TRBV1-TRBV30 forward primers together with a Cbeta reverse primer. Sample barcodes and Illumina adapters were added in a final 25-cycle PCR using Deep VentR polymerase. Amplicons of 200-500 bp were gel-purified with a QIAquick gel extraction kit before sequencing. The TCRbeta amplicons were sequenced with 250-bp paired-end reads on an Illumina HiSeq 2500. Processing in the source paper ran as follows. Reads were quality-trimmed with Trimmomatic v0.33, and paired reads were merged with FLASH v1.2.11 to recover full CDR3 sequences. V, D and J germline segments were assigned to the rearranged TCRbeta sequences using MiGEC v1.2.1b. VDJtools v1.0.0 computed clonotype statistics and Shannon-Wiener diversity indices. To reduce sampling bias, subsequent analyses other than the diversity analysis used only the 250 most abundant clonotypes in each sample. TCRdb cleaned the public reads at Q25 with fastp, built clones with MiXCR and kept in-frame beta chains. One record per CDR3 amino acid sequence lists the most common genes and DNA. What appears here as the V and J calls and clone size reflects TCRdb's work, not the paper's. The sample has about 320,000 distinct CDR3 sequences on record, almost 60% of them singletons. 15% to 20% of the sample lies in the top ten.

What the research found in general, with its limitations: With just a few patients in the study, the authors point out that the findings should be validated in a larger study. Pairs of tumor regions showed greater repertoire overlap (mean roughly 35%) than tumor-adjacent pairs (roughly 17%) or tumor-blood pairs (approximately 14%), which is consistent with antigen-driven expansion. Because the samples were bulk and unsorted, CD4+ and CD8+ T cell repertoires could not be compared. The top 250 clones made up a significantly larger repertoire fraction in tumors than in blood (p = 0.039). Only the TCR beta chain was sequenced, so true repertoire diversity is likely underestimated because unpaired alpha chains were not captured.

Blood RNA was extracted from unsorted whole blood using TRIzol reagent, and germline DNA was obtained with the DNeasy Blood & Tissue kit. Patients had chronic HBV infection and were treatment-naive at sampling. Before surgery, about 4 milliliters of peripheral blood were collected into K2EDTA tubes. The chain is made from TRBV7-8 and TRBJ2-1; 9 bases in the middle match TRBD1. This clonotype was sampled from a woman aged 30 to 39 with primary liver carcinoma and hepatitis B virus infection. The specimen sequenced was peripheral blood. The CDR3: CASSPGTGMGNEQFF. In nucleotides, the sequence is TGTGCCAGCAGCCCAGGGACAGGGATGGGCAATGAGCAGTTCTTC.